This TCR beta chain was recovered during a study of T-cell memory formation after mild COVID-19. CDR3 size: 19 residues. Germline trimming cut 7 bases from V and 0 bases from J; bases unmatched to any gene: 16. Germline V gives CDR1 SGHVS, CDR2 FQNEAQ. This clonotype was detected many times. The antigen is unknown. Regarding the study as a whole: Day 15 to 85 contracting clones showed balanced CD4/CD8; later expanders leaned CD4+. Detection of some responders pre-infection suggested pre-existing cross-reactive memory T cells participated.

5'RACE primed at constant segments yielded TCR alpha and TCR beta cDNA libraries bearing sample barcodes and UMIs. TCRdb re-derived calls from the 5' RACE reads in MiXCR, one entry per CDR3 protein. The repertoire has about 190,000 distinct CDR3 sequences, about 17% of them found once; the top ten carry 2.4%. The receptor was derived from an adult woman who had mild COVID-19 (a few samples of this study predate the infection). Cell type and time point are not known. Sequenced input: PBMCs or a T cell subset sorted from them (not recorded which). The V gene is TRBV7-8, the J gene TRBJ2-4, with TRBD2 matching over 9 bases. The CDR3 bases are TGTGCCAGCACCCCTAGTGGTAGCGGGAGTGAAGGAGCCAAAAACATTCAGTACTTC. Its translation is CASTPSGSGSEGAKNIQYF.